The 17 T cell receptor beta chains listed next were all sequenced from one sample in a study of metastatic and nonmetastatic thyroid tumors. Not a single patient had been given any form of treatment at any point before undergoing thyroid surgery. MiXCR reprocessed the PCR reads for TCRdb. Here the sample spans approximately 35,000 clones, about 40% being singletons. Specimen: tumor tissue. Source of these receptors: a female donor with papillary thyroid cancer or a benign thyroid nodule (not recorded which). Some clones in this sample may be carry-over from other donors' samples.

The CDR3 DNA reads as TGCGCCAGCAGCTTGGGCCCGGTGAGCTCTGGAAACACCATATATTTT. It codes for CASSLGPVSSGNTIYF. The gene calls are TRBV5-1 and TRBJ1-3; D call uncertain. Per the germline V gene, CDR1 is SGHRS and CDR2 is YFSETQ. The V end lost 0 bases, the J end lost 0 bases, and 10 bases lay between the germline ends. The CDR3 has 16 amino acids.

This clone was counted at least ten times. V is TRBV13 and J is TRBJ2-5; D unresolved. V dropped 6 bases and J dropped 5 bases, with 13 bases sitting between them. There are 13 residues in the CDR3. Germline CDR1 and CDR2: PRHDT and FYEKMQ (reference sequence). The CDR3, as DNA: TGTGCCAGCAGTCTGGGGTATGGGGAGACCCAGTACTTC. This codes for CASSLGYGETQYF.

This clone was recorded a few times. The chain has TRBV6-1 and TRBJ1-2, with 7 bases lining up with TRBD1. The CDR3 spans 14 residues. Germline trimming cut 7 bases from V and 6 bases from J; bases unmatched to any gene: 11. Germline V gene data show CDR1 as MNHNS and CDR2 as SASEGT. CDR3: CASTLRTGGDGYTF. In nucleotides, the CDR3 is TGTGCCAGCACCCTCAGGACAGGAGGGGATGGCTACACCTTC.

V is TRBV12-3 or TRBV12-4 and J is TRBJ1-1; unclear D gene. The CDR3 is 12 amino acids. V was cut by 6 bases and J by 7 bases, with 12 bases left in between. The CDR3 DNA sequence: TGTGCCAGCAGCTCTGACATCAATGAAGCTTTCTTT. Amino acid sequence: CASSSDINEAFF.

This clone has a handful of counts. The rearrangement uses TRBV11-2 and TRBJ2-7; D possibly corresponds to TRBD2 (6 bases). Germline CDR1 SGHAT, CDR2 FQNNGV. Trimming stripped 4 bases from V and 8 bases from J, with 24 bases between. This CDR3 has 16 residues. In DNA, the CDR3 is TGTGCCAGCAGCTGGGTTAGCGGTCGGGCAGCTAGCAAGCAGTACTTC. Residues: CASSWVSGRAASKQYF. The full variable domain, in which reference TRBV11-2 and TRBJ2-7 provide the parts outside the CDR3, is EAGVAQSPRYKIIEKRQSVAFWCNPISGHATLYWYQQILGQGPKLLIQFQNNGVVDDSQLPKDRFSAERLKGVDSTLKIQPAKLEDSAVYLCASSWVSGRAASKQYFGPGTRLTVT.

The chain has TRBV12-3 or TRBV12-4 and TRBJ2-6; D is unresolved. The CDR3 is 15 amino acids. V lost 3 bases and J 0 bases, leaving 6 bases between the germline ends. CDR3 in DNA: TGTGCCAGCAGTTTCGCGACCTCTGGGGCCAACGTCCTGACTTTC. Translation gives CASSFATSGANVLTF.

This clone has at least ten counts. One base away lies a much larger clone, so this may be a sequencing read error. The CDR3 sequence is CASSTTGALNGYTF. CDR3 bases: TGTGCCAGCAGTACTACCGGGGCACTGAATGGCTACACCTTC. J is TRBJ1-2 and V is TRBV28, with D tentatively TRBD1 (5 bases). CDR1 is MDHEN, CDR2 SYDVKM, per germline. Trimming took 5 bases from V and 6 from J, leaving 16 bases between them. CDR3 length: 14 residues.

The rearrangement uses TRBV11-3 and TRBJ2-7; D gene ambiguous. Germline assignment: CDR1 SGHNT and CDR2 YENEEA. The CDR3 runs to 12 residues. Trimming took 1 base from V and 5 from J, leaving 6 bases between them. The chain's CDR3 is CASSLVVHEQYF. The CDR3 nucleotides are TGTGCCAGCAGCTTAGTTGTCCACGAGCAGTACTTC.

V is TRBV5-1 and J is TRBJ2-3; 8 bases align to TRBD2. This CDR3 is built from 14 residues. The J segment lost 4 bases and the V segment lost 8 bases, leaving 9 bases of the junction unmatched. The germline gives CDR1 SGHRS, CDR2 YFSETQ. In DNA, the CDR3 is TGCGCCAGTAGCCCTCGAGCGGGAGCAGATACGCAGTATTTT. Translating it yields CASSPRAGADTQYF.

The genes are TRBV20-1 and TRBJ2-7; unclear D gene. Germline CDR1 and CDR2: DFQATT and SNEGSKA (reference sequence). The CDR3 loop spans 13 amino acids. The V and J ends lost 8 bases and 2 bases respectively, with 16 bases between them. Here the CDR3 DNA reads TGCAGTACCCGCCGGACGGAACCCTACGAGCAGTACTTC. It encodes CSTRRTEPYEQYF.

The chain recombines TRBV7-2 with TRBJ2-5, with D possibly being TRBD1 (6 bases). Germline V lookup: CDR1 SGHTA, CDR2 FQGNSA. V dropped 2 bases and J dropped 4 bases, with 11 bases sitting between them. This CDR3 is built from 14 residues. Here the CDR3 reads CASSLLTGGETQYF. The CDR3 DNA reads as TGTGCCAGCAGCTTACTGACAGGAGGAGAGACCCAGTACTTC.

The J gene is TRBJ2-3, the V gene TRBV7-9; no firm D call. Trimming removed 1 base from V and 5 bases from J, with 7 bases in between. The CDR3 loop spans 13 amino acids. Germline V gene sequence: CDR1 SEHNR, CDR2 FQNEAQ (reference sequence). CDR3 sequence (DNA): TGTGCCAGCAGCTTAGGACTGGAAGATACGCAGTATTTT. Protein: CASSLGLEDTQYF.

The gene calls are TRBV6-1 and TRBJ1-6; D remains ambiguous. The germline V gene has CDR1 MNHNS and CDR2 SASEGT. Trimming left V 6 bases short and J 10 bases short, with 7 bases between. This CDR3 has 11 residues. The CDR3 protein is CASSLNSPLHF. The CDR3, as DNA: TGTGCCAGCAGCCTTAACTCACCCCTCCACTTT.

The chain uses TRBV27 and TRBJ2-7; 11 bases are a match to TRBD1. The length of the CDR3 is 14 residues. V gave up 5 bases and J gave up 9 bases; unmatched junction bases: 9. CDR1 is MNHEY, CDR2 SMNVEV, per germline (reference sequence). The CDR3 here is CASSRPGQGVGQYF. Written as DNA, the CDR3 is TGTGCCAGCAGTAGACCGGGACAGGGGGTTGGGCAGTACTTC.

This clone came up a few times. The chain combines TRBV28 with TRBJ1-2; 8 bases are shared with TRBD1. This CDR3 is 12 amino acids long. From germline, CDR1 is MDHEN and CDR2 SYDVKM. V lost 5 bases to trimming and J lost 9 bases; unmatched junction nucleotides: 5. CDR3 coding DNA: TGTGCCAGCAGTCGGACAGGGTTTTGCTACACCTTC. Its translation is CASSRTGFCYTF.

The chain recombines TRBV7-9 with TRBJ2-1, with 10 bases lining up with TRBD1. This CDR3 is 14 amino acids long. V lost 5 bases to trimming and J lost 7 bases; unmatched junction nucleotides: 5. Germline V lookup: CDR1 SEHNR, CDR2 FQNEAQ (reference sequence). Here the CDR3 reads CASSHGQGVNEQFF. The CDR3 DNA is TGTGCCAGCAGCCATGGACAGGGGGTAAATGAGCAGTTCTTC.

The chain employs TRBV20-1 and TRBJ1-2; D is perhaps TRBD1 (5 bases). This CDR3 contains 12 residues. CDR1 is DFQATT, CDR2 SNEGSKA, per germline (reference sequence). Trimming removed 5 bases at V and 4 bases at J, with 11 bases between. The CDR3 DNA is TGCAGTGCTCACACAGGTCTCTATGGCTACACCTTC. Its protein is CSAHTGLYGYTF.